This TCR beta chain was found in a study of T-cell memory formation after mild COVID-19. Study-wide background: In these data, TCR clusters were largely donor specific.

This CDR3 contains 14 residues. The germline V gene encodes CDR1 SGDLS and CDR2 YYNGEE. V lost 4 bases to trimming and J lost 7 bases; unmatched junction nucleotides: 6. TCR alpha and TCR beta cDNA libraries carrying sample barcodes and UMIs came from 5'RACE with constant-segment primers. Using its own MiXCR run on the 5' RACE reads, TCRdb lists one record per CDR3 protein. The sample lists 350,000 or so distinct CDR3 sequences; more than 20% were seen once. Whole-study results and caveats: Largely, contracting CD4+ clones fell within CM and EM, and contracting CD8+ clones within EMRA. Later expanders leaned CD4+, whereas day 15 to 85 contracting clones were balanced CD4/CD8.

About this clonotype itself: The target antigen is unknown.

The chain recombines TRBV9 with TRBJ1-1, with 11 bases matching TRBD1. Sample: PBMCs or a T cell subset sorted from them (not recorded which). This receptor was obtained from a man between 18 and 29 years old who had mild COVID-19 (a few samples of this study predate the infection). Cell type and time point are not known. The CDR3 sequence: CASSQGTGGGEAFF. CDR3 in DNA: TGTGCCAGCAGCCAAGGGACAGGGGGAGGTGAAGCTTTCTTT.